Below are 19 T cell receptor beta chains sequenced from a single sample in a study of T-cell reconstitution after alpha-beta-depleted transplantation in children. Preparation of the TCRbeta library was carried out with unique molecular identifiers. TCRdb re-derived calls from the PCR reads in MiXCR, one entry per CDR3 protein. The sample has 700,000 to 950,000 distinct CDR3 sequences, 15% to 20% seen once. The specimen comprised PBMCs, mostly from graft donor cells, sampled 360 days after TCRalphabeta/CD19-depleted stem cell transplant. These receptor sequences come from a male patient younger than 18 who had a stem cell transplant for acute lymphoblastic leukemia, so the T cells may come from the graft donor.

The rearrangement joins TRBV5-6 to TRBJ2-5; no definite D call. V was trimmed by 5 bases and J by 6 bases, leaving 8 bases between them. This CDR3 has 11 amino acids. From germline, CDR1 is SGHDT and CDR2 YYEEEE. The CDR3 DNA sequence: TGTGCCAGCAGTACACGGAAGACCCAGTACTTC. Translation: CASSTRKTQYF.

This clonotype was detected only a few times. The V call is TRBV4-1, the J call TRBJ1-2; no clear D gene. With 0 bases removed from V and 0 bases from J, the gap between germline ends came to 14 bases. Per the germline V gene, CDR1 is MGHRA and CDR2 is YSYEKL. The CDR3 totals 17 residues. The CDR3 here is CASSQDRRRSPNYGYTF. The CDR3 DNA sequence: TGCGCCAGCAGCCAAGACCGCAGGAGATCCCCTAACTATGGCTACACCTTC.

The genes are TRBV15 and TRBJ1-5; D may be TRBD1 (6 bases). Trimming left V 5 bases short and J 5 bases short, with 13 bases between. The V gene's germline CDR1 is LNHNV and CDR2 YYDKDF (reference sequence). The CDR3 covers 14 residues. The CDR3 DNA sequence: TGTGCCACCAGCGTTCACAGGGCAGATCAGCCCCAGCATTTT. Amino acid sequence: CATSVHRADQPQHF.

A few counts support this clonotype. V and J are TRBV5-4 and TRBJ2-3; TRBD2 matches at 14 bases. Trimming cost V 5 bases and J 0 bases; bases outside gene matches: 26. CDR1 and CDR2 from the germline V gene are SGHNT and YYREEE (reference sequence). The CDR3 consists of 24 residues. CDR3 DNA: TGTGCCAGCAGTCTTGCGGGACAGGTGACTAGCGGGAGGGCCTCCGGCCCTAGCACAGATACGCAGTATTTT. It specifies CASSLAGQVTSGRASGPSTDTQYF. The full variable domain, with the rest looked up from reference TRBV5-4 and TRBJ2-3, is ETGVTQSPTHLIKTRGQQVTLRCSSQSGHNTVSWYQQALGQGPQFIFQYYREEENGRGNFPPRFSGLQFPNYSSELNVNALELDDSALYLCASSLAGQVTSGRASGPSTDTQYFGPGTRLTVL.

This clonotype turned up a few times. CDR3 residues: CASSQEVGIQQFF. The CDR3 DNA is TGCGCCAGCAGCCAAGAGGTTGGGATACAGCAGTTCTTC. The chain couples TRBV4-1 to TRBJ2-1; D ambiguous. Germline CDR1 reads MGHRA; CDR2 reads YSYEKL. Between the trimmed V and J ends, which lost 0 bases and 11 bases, there was a span of 11 bases. The CDR3 contains 13 residues.

The chain combines TRBV4-1 with TRBJ2-1; no clear D. This CDR3 region has 15 residues. Trimming left V 3 bases short and J 4 bases short, with 13 bases between. Germline CDR1 reads MGHRA; CDR2 reads YSYEKL. This CDR3 reads CASSQTDRVYNEQFF. CDR3 nucleotides: TGCGCCAGCAGCCAGACGGACCGGGTATACAATGAGCAGTTCTTC.

The chain recombines TRBV21-1 with TRBJ2-1; the table's D call, TRBD2, was not checked against the DNA. TRBV21-1 is recorded as a pseudogene. The CDR3 runs to 19 residues. In nucleotides, the CDR3 is TGTGCCAGCAGCAAAGGGGATAAGGCTAGCGGGAGGAGCAACAATGAGCAGTTCTTC. Its protein product is CASSKGDKASGRSNNEQFF.

This clonotype has a count of ten or more. The V call is TRBV6-5, the J call TRBJ2-6, with a possible D match to TRBD2 (6 bases). Germline loops: CDR1 MNHEY, CDR2 SVGAGI. This CDR3 is 14 amino acids long. Trimming removed 8 bases at V and 2 bases at J, with 10 bases between. The CDR3 spells CASARRAGANVLTF. The CDR3 nucleotides are TGTGCCAGCGCGAGGAGGGCTGGGGCCAACGTCCTGACTTTC.

The chain couples TRBV10-1 to TRBJ2-3, with D perhaps matching TRBD1 or TRBD2 (5 bases each). Germline CDR1 reads WNHNN; CDR2 reads SYGVQD (reference sequence). V was cut by 3 bases and J by 0 bases, with 19 bases left in between. The CDR3 sequence is 18 residues long. Written as DNA, the CDR3 is TGCGCCAGCAGTGATGGGGGACCACGCTTTCTTAGCACAGATACGCAGTATTTT. Its protein product is CASSDGGPRFLSTDTQYF.

This clonotype showed up just a few times. The chain recombines TRBV28 with TRBJ2-3; 9 bases map to TRBD1. The germline CDR1 and CDR2 sequences are MDHEN and SYDVKM. This CDR3 is built from 14 residues. With V trimmed by 6 bases and J by 6 bases, 7 bases remained unmatched. CDR3 in amino acids: CASRPTGGADTQYF. The CDR3 DNA reads as TGTGCCAGCAGACCGACAGGGGGGGCGGATACGCAGTATTTT.

There are many counts of this clonotype. The chain couples TRBV12-3 or TRBV12-4 to TRBJ2-3; 10 bases map to TRBD2. This CDR3 comprises 15 residues. V was clipped by 2 bases and J by 2 bases; unmatched bases: 1. CDR3 sequence: CASSLLAGATDTQYF. CDR3 DNA: TGTGCCAGCAGTTTACTAGCGGGAGCCACAGATACGCAGTATTTT.

This chain links TRBV18 with TRBJ2-7; no clear D. V lost 5 bases and J lost 0, with 17 bases in between. Germline V lookup: CDR1 KGHSH, CDR2 LQKENI. This CDR3 is 16 amino acids long. The CDR3 coding sequence is TGTGCCAGCTCAGGTCTTAAGCTCCGAAACTCCTACGAGCAGTACTTC. It translates to CASSGLKLRNSYEQYF. Together with reference TRBV18 and TRBJ2-7, the CDR3 gives the full variable domain: NAGVMQNPRHLVRRRGQEARLRCSPMKGHSHVYWYRQLPEEGLKFMVYLQKENIIDESGMPKERFSAEFPKEGPSILRIQQVVRGDSAAYFCASSGLKLRNSYEQYFGPGTRLTVT.

The genes are TRBV6-1 and TRBJ1-1; tentatively, D is TRBD1 (5 bases). CDR1 is MNHNS and CDR2 is SASEGT in the germline V gene. V was trimmed by 6 bases and J by 6 bases, leaving 8 bases between them. This CDR3 contains 11 residues. CDR3 in DNA: TGTGCCAGCAGGCGAGGGGCTGAAGCTTTCTTT. It specifies CASRRGAEAFF.

The chain links TRBV4-2 to TRBJ2-4; the D is unclear. The V end was cut by 0 bases, the J end by 2 bases, with 8 bases between. CDR1 LGHNA and CDR2 YNFKEQ come from the germline V gene. This CDR3 region has 15 residues. In DNA, the CDR3 is TGTGCCAGCAGCCAAGACAGGTCTCCCAAAAACATTCAGTACTTC. Translated, it gives CASSQDRSPKNIQYF.

The rearrangement joins TRBV20-1 to TRBJ2-2; D gene ambiguous. Trimming left V 5 bases short and J 6 bases short, with 10 bases between. The CDR3 is made up of 12 amino acids. The V gene's germline CDR1 is DFQATT and CDR2 SNEGSKA (reference sequence). The CDR3 reads CSAWYQAGELFF. For the CDR3, the DNA is TGCAGTGCTTGGTACCAAGCCGGGGAGCTGTTTTTT.

This clonotype showed up just a few times. The V gene is TRBV18, the J gene TRBJ2-3; 8 bases agree with TRBD2. This CDR3 has 15 residues. V shed 4 bases and J 2 bases; nucleotides not matched to a gene: 5. Germline CDR1 is KGHSH and CDR2 is LQKENI. The CDR3 region has the DNA TGTGCCAGCTCACTAATAGCGGGACCCACAGATACGCAGTATTTT. Residues: CASSLIAGPTDTQYF.

V usage is TRBV7-8 and J usage is TRBJ1-5; D might be TRBD1 (5 bases). The CDR3 runs 16 residues. Germline V gives CDR1 SGHVS, CDR2 FQNEAQ. V lost 5 bases and J 3 bases, leaving 17 bases between the germline ends. Here the CDR3 reads CASSHRDWGSNQPQHF. The CDR3 DNA is TGTGCCAGCAGCCACCGCGATTGGGGCTCCAATCAGCCCCAGCATTTT.

This clonotype was detected ten times or more. The rearrangement uses TRBV7-2 and TRBJ2-1; D is unclear. The CDR3 covers 13 residues. Germline-derived CDR1 and CDR2 are SGHTA and FQGNSA. Trimming removed 8 bases from V and 2 bases from J, with 10 bases in between. This chain's CDR3 is CASADPPYNEQFF. CDR3 nucleotide sequence: TGTGCCAGCGCCGACCCCCCCTACAATGAGCAGTTCTTC. The whole variable domain, filled in from reference TRBV7-2 and TRBJ2-1, reads GAGVSQSPSNKVTEKGKDVELRCDPISGHTALYWYRQSLGQGLEFLIYFQGNSAPDKSGLPSDRFSAERTGGSVSTLTIQRTQQEDSAVYLCASADPPYNEQFFGPGTRLTVL.

This clonotype was detected a few times. The chain couples TRBV19 to TRBJ2-7; unclear D gene. CDR3 length equals 13 residues. Germline CDR1 is LNHDA and CDR2 is SQIVND (reference sequence). Trimming shortened V by 8 bases and J by 0 bases, and 11 bases separated the two germline ends. The CDR3 protein is CASSKASSYEQYF. CDR3 DNA: TGTGCCAGTTCCAAGGCTAGCTCCTACGAGCAGTACTTC.